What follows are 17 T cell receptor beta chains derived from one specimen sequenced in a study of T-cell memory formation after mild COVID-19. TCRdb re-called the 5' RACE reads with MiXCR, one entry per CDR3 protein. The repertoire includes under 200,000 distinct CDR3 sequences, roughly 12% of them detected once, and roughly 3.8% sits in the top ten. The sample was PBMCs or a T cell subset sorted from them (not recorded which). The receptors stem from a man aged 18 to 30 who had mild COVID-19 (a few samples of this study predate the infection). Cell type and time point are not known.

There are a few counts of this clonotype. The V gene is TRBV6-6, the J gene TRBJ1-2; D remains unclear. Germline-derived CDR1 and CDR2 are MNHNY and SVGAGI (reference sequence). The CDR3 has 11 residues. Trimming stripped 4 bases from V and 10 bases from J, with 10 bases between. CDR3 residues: CASSWSGVYTF. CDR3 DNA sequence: TGTGCCAGCAGTTGGTCGGGAGTCTACACCTTC.

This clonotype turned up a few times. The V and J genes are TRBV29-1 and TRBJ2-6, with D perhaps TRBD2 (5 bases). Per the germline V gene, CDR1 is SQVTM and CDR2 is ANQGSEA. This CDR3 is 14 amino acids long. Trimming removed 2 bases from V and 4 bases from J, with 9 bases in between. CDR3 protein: CSVELGAGANVLTF. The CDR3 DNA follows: TGCAGCGTTGAATTGGGAGCGGGGGCCAACGTCCTGACTTTC.

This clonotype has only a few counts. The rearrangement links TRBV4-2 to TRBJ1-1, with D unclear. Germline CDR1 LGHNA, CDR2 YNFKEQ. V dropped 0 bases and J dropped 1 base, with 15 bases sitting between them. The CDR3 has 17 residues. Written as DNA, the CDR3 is TGTGCCAGCAGCCAAGATTCACGGTCAGGCCGGAACACTGAAGCTTTCTTT. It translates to CASSQDSRSGRNTEAFF.

CDR3 sequence reads: CASSPRDRDNEQFF. The CDR3 region has the DNA TGTGCCAGCTCACCACGTGACAGGGACAATGAGCAGTTCTTC. The chain links TRBV18 to TRBJ2-1, with 7 positions matching TRBD1. The V gene's germline CDR1 is KGHSH and CDR2 LQKENI. The trim removed 1 base at V and 5 bases at J, leaving 2 bases unmatched. This CDR3 comprises 14 residues.

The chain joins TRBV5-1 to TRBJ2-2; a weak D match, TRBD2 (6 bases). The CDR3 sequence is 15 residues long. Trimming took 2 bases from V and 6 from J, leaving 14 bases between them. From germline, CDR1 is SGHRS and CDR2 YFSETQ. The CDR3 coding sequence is TGCGCCAGCAGCTTATCCGCGGGGTTCCCCGGGGAGCTGTTTTTT. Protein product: CASSLSAGFPGELFF.

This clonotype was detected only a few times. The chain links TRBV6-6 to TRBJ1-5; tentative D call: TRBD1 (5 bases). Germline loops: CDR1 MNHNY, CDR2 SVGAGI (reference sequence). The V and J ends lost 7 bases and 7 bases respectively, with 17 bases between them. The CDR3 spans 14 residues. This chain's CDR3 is CASTPGGRGQPQHF. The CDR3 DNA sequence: TGTGCCAGCACTCCTGGGGGGAGAGGGCAGCCCCAGCATTTT.

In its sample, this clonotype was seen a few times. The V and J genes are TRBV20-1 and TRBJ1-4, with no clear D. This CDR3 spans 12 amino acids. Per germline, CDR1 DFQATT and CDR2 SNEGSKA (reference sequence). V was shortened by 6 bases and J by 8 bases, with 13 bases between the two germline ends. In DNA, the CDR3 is TGCAGTGCCAGAAATCTCCTCGAAAAACTGTTTTTT. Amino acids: CSARNLLEKLFF.

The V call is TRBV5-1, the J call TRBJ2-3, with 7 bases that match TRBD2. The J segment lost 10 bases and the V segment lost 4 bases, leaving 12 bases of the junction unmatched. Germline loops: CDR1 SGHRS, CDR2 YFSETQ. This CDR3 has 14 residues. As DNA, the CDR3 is TGCGCCAGCAGCGATACTAGCGCAGGAGTGGCGCAGTATTTT. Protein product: CASSDTSAGVAQYF.

CDR3 sequence (DNA): TGCAGTGTTGGGACGGCTACATATGGCTACACCTTC. Translating it yields CSVGTATYGYTF. The rearrangement uses TRBV20-1 and TRBJ1-2; a possible D gene is TRBD1 (5 bases). From germline, CDR1 is DFQATT and CDR2 SNEGSKA (reference sequence). The CDR3 extends over 12 amino acids. V was cut by 7 bases and J by 5 bases, with 14 bases left in between.

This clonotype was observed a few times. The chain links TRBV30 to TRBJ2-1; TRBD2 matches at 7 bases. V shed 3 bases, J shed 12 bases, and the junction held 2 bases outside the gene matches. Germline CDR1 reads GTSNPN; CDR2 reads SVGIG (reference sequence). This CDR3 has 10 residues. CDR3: CAWSSGGQFF. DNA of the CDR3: TGTGCCTGGAGCTCGGGGGGGCAGTTCTTC.

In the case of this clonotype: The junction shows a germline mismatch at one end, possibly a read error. CDR3 loop: CASSAGTSAYNEQFF. The DNA for the CDR3 is TGTGCTAGCAGCGCCGGGACTAGCGCTTACAATGAGCAGTTCTTC. This chain uses TRBV7-7 with TRBJ2-1, with 10 positions matching TRBD2. Germline lookup yields CDR1 SSHAT and CDR2 FNYEAQ (reference sequence). The CDR3 spans 15 residues.

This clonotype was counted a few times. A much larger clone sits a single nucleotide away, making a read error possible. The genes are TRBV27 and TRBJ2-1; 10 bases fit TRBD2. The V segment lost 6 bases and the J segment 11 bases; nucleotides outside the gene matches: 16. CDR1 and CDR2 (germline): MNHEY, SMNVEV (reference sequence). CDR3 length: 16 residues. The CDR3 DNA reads TGTGCCAGCAGACGACGACCTAGCGGGGGATCGTTTCAGCAGTTCTTC. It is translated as CASRRRPSGGSFQQFF.

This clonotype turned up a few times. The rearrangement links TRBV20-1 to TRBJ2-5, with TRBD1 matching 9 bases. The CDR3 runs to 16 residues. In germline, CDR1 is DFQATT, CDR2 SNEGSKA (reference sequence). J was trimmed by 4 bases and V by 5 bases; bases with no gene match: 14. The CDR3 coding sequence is TGCAGTGCTCGCAAGGACAGGGGTACGCGCGTAGAGACCCAGTACTTC. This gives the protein CSARKDRGTRVETQYF.

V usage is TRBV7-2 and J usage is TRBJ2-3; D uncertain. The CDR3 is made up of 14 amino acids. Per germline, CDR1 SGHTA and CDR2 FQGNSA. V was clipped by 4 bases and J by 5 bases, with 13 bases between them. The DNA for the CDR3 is TGTGCCAGCAGCTCGCCGAATGTAGGAGATACGCAGTATTTT. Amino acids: CASSSPNVGDTQYF. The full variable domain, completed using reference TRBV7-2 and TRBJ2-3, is GAGVSQSPSNKVTEKGKDVELRCDPISGHTALYWYRQSLGQGLEFLIYFQGNSAPDKSGLPSDRFSAERTGGSVSTLTIQRTQQEDSAVYLCASSSPNVGDTQYFGPGTRLTVL.

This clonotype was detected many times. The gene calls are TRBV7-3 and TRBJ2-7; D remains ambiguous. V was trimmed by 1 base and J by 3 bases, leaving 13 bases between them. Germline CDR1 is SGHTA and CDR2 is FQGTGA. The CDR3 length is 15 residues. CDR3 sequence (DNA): TGTGCCAGCAGCTTAAATCCGGCGCGAATCTACGAGCAGTACTTC. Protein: CASSLNPARIYEQYF.

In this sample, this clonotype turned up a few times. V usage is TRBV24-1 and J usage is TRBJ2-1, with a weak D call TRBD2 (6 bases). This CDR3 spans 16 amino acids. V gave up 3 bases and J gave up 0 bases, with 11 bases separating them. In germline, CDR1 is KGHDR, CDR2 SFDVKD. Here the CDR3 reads CATSDASASSYNEQFF. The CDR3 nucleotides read TGTGCCACCAGTGATGCTAGCGCCTCCTCCTACAATGAGCAGTTCTTC.

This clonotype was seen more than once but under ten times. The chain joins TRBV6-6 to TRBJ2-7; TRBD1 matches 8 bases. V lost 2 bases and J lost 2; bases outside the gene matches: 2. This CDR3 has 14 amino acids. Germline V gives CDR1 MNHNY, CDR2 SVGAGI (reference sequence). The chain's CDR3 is CASSYGQGTYEQYF. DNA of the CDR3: TGTGCCAGCAGTTACGGACAGGGAACCTACGAGCAGTACTTC.